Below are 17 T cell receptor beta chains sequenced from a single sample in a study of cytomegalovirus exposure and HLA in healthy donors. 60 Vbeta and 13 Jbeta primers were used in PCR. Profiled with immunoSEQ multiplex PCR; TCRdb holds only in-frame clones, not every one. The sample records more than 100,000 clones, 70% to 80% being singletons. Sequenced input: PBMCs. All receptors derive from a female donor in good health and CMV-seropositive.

CDR3: CASSFGGNYNSPLHF. As DNA, the CDR3 is TGTGCCAGCAGCTTCGGGGGGAATTATAATTCACCCCTCCACTTT. The chain combines TRBV5-4 with TRBJ1-6, with D possibly TRBD1 on 5 matching bases. The V gene lost 2 bases and the J gene lost 4 bases, with 10 bases spanning the gap. Germline CDR1 reads SGHNT; CDR2 reads YYREEE (reference sequence). The CDR3 covers 15 residues.

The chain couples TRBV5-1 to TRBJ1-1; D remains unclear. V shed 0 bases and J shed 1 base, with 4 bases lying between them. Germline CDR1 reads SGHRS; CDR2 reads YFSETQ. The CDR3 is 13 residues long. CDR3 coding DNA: TGCGCCAGCAGCTTGGCAGAGAACACTGAAGCTTTCTTT. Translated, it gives CASSLAENTEAFF.

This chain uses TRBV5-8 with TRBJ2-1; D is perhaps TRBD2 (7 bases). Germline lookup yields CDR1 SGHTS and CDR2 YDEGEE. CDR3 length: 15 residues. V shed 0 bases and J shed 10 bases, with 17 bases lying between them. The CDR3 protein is CASSLAGGPTEEQFF. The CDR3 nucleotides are TGTGCCAGCAGCTTGGCCGGGGGGCCGACGGAGGAGCAGTTCTTC. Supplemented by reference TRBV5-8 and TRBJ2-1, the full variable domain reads EAGVTQSPTHLIKTRGQQATLRCSPISGHTSVYWYQQALGLGLQFLLWYDEGEERNRGNFPPRFSGRQFPNYSSELNVNALELEDSALYLCASSLAGGPTEEQFFGPGTRLTVL.

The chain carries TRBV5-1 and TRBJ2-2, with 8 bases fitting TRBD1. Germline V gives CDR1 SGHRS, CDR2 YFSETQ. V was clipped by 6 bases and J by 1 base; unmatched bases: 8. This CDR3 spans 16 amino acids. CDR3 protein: CASTKTGTGNTGELFF. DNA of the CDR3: TGCGCCAGCACCAAAACCGGGACAGGGAACACCGGGGAGCTGTTTTTT.

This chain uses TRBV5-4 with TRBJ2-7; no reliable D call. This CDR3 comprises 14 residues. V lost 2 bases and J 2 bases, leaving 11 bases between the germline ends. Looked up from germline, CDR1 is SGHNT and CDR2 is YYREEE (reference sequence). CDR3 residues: CASSFPDNTYEQYF. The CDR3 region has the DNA TGTGCCAGCAGCTTCCCTGACAATACCTACGAGCAGTACTTC.

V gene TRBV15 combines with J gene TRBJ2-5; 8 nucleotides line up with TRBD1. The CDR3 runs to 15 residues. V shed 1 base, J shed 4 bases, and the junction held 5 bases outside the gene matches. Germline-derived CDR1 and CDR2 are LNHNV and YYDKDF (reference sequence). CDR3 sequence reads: CATSRGDRGRETQYF. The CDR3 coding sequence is TGTGCCACCAGCAGAGGTGACAGGGGACGAGAGACCCAGTACTTC.

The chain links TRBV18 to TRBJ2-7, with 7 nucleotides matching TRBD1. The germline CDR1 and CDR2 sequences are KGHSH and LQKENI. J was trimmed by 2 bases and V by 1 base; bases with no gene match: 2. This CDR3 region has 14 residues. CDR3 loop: CASSPRQGPYEQYF. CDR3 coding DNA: TGTGCCAGCTCACCACGACAGGGACCCTACGAGCAGTACTTC.

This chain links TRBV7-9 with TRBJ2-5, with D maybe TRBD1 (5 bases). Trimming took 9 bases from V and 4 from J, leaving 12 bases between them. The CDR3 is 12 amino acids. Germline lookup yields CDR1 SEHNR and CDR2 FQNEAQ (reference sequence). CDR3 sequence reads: CASAGRAETQYF. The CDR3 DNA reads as TGTGCCAGTGCAGGCAGGGCAGAGACCCAGTACTTC. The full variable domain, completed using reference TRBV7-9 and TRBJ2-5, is DTGVSQNPRHKITKRGQNVTFRCDPISEHNRLYWYRQTLGQGPEFLTYFQNEAQLEKSRLLSDRFSAERPKGSFSTLEIQRTEQGDSAMYLCASAGRAETQYFGPGTRLLVL.

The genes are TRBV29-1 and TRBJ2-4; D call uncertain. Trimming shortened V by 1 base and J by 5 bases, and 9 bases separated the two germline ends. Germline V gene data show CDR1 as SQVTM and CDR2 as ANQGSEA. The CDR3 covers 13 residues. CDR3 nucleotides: TGCAGCGTTGAAGGGTCGGTTCAAAACATTCAGTACTTC. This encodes CSVEGSVQNIQYF. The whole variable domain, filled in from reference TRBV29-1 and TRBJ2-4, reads SAVISQKPSRDICQRGTSLTIQCQVDSQVTMMFWYRQQPGQSLTLIATANQGSEATYESGFVIDKFPISRPNLTFSTLTVSNMSPEDSSIYLCSVEGSVQNIQYFGAGTRLSVL.

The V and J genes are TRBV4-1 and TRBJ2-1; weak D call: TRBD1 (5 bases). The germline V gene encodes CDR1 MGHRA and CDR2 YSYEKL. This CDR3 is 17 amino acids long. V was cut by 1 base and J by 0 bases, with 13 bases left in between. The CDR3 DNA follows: TGCGCCAGCAGCCAAGGTAGGACACGGAGCTCCTACAATGAGCAGTTCTTC. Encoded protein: CASSQGRTRSSYNEQFF.

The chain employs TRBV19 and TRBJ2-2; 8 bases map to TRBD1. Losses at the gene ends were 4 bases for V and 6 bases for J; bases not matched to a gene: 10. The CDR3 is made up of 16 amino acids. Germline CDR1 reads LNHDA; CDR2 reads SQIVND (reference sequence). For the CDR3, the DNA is TGTGCCAGTAGTAGGTCTTGGACAGGGTGGGCCGGGGAGCTGTTTTTT. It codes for CASSRSWTGWAGELFF.

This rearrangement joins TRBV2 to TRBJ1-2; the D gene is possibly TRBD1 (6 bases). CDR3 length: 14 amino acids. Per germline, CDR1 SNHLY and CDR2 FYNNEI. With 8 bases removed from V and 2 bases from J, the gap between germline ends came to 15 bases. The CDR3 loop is CASRGGAGNYGYTF. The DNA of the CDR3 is TGTGCCAGCCGAGGGGGGGCGGGCAACTATGGCTACACCTTC.

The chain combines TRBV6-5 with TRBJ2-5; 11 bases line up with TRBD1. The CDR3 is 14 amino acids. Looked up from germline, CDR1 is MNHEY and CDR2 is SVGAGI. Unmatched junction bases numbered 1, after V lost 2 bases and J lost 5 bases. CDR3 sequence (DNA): TGTGCCAGCAGTTACGGGACAGGGGGGGAGACCCAGTACTTC. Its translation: CASSYGTGGETQYF.

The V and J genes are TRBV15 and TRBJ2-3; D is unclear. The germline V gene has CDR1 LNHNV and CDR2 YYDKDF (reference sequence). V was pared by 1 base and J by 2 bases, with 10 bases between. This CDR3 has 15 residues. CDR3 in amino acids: CATSRVGAYTDTQYF. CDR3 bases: TGTGCCACCAGCAGAGTCGGAGCCTACACAGATACGCAGTATTTT.

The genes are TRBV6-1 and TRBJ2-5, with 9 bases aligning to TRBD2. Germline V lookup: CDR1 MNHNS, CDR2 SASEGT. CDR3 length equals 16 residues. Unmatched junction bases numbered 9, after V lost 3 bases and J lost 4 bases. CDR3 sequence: CASSDFSVSGGETQYF. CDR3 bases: TGTGCCAGCAGTGACTTCTCGGTTAGCGGGGGAGAGACCCAGTACTTC.

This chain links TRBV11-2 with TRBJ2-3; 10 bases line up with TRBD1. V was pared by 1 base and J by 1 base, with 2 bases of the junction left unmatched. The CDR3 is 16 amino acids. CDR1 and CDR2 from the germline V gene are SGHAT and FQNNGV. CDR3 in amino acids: CASSLGGTGGTDTQYF. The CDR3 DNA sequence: TGTGCCAGCAGCTTAGGCGGGACAGGGGGCACAGATACGCAGTATTTT.

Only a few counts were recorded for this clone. The CDR3: CASNSDSNQPQHF. DNA for the CDR3: TGTGCCAGTAATTCCGACTCCAATCAGCCCCAGCATTTT. The chain recombines TRBV19 with TRBJ1-5; D is unresolved. This CDR3 region has 13 residues. Germline V gene lookup returns CDR1 LNHDA and CDR2 SQIVND (reference sequence). V lost 7 bases, J lost 3 bases, and 10 bases lay in between.